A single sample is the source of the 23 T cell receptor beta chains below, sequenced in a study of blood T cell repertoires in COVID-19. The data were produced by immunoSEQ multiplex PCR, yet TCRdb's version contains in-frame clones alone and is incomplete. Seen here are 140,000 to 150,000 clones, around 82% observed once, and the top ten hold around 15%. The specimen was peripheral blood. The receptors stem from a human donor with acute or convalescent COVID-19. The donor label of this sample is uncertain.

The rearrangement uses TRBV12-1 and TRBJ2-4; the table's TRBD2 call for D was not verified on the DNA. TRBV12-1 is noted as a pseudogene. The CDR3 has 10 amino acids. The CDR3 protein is CASPRDIQYF. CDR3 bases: TGTGCCAGCCCGAGGGACATTCAGTACTTC.

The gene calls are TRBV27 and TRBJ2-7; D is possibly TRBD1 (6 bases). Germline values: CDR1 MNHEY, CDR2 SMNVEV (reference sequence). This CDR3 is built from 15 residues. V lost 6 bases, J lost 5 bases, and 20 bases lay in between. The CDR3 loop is CASRTEGVGSDEQYF. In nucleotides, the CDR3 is TGTGCCAGCAGGACCGAGGGGGTGGGGAGCGACGAGCAGTACTTC.

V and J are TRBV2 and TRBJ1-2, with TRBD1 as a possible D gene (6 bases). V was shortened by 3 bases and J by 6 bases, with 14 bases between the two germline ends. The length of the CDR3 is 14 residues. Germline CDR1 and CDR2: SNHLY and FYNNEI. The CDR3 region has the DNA TGTGCCAGCAGTGACAGGGGTTTAAACCATGGCTACACCTTC. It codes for CASSDRGLNHGYTF.

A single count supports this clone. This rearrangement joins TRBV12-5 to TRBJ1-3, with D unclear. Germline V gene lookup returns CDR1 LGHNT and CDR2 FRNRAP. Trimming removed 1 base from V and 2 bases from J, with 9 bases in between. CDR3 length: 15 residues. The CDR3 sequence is CASGLGQATGNTIYF. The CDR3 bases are TGTGCTAGTGGTTTGGGACAAGCCACTGGAAACACCATATATTTT.

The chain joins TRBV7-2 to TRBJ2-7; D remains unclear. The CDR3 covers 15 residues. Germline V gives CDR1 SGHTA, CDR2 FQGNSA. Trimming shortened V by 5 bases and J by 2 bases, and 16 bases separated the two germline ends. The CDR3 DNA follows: TGTGCCAGCAGCCCGGCGGTGAACTCCCCCTACGAGCAGTACTTC. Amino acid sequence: CASSPAVNSPYEQYF.

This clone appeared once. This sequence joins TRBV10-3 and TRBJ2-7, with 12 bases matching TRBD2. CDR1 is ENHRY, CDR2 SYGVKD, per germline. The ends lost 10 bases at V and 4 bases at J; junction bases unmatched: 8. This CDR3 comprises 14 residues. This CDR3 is CATRPGTSGYEQYF. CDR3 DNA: TGTGCCACCCGACCAGGGACTAGCGGGTACGAGCAGTACTTC.

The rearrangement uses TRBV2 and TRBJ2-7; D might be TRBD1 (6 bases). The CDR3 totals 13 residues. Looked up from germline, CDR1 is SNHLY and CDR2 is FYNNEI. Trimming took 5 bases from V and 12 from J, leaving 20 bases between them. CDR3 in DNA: TGTGCCAGCAGTAACCCCCCTGACAGGCGTATGTACTTC. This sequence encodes CASSNPPDRRMYF.

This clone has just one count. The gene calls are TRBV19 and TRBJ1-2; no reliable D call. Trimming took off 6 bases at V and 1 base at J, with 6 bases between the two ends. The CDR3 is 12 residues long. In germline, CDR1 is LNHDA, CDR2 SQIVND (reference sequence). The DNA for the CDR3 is TGTGCCAGTAGAGAGAGTAACTATGGCTACACCTTC. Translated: CASRESNYGYTF.

In DNA, the CDR3 is TGTGCCAGCACCCTCAGGGGGTACTATGGCTACACCTTC. It codes for CASTLRGYYGYTF. V and J are TRBV12-3 or TRBV12-4 and TRBJ1-2; TRBD1 aligns across 7 bases. The CDR3 is 13 residues long. J lost 3 bases, V lost 7 bases, and 5 bases had no gene match.

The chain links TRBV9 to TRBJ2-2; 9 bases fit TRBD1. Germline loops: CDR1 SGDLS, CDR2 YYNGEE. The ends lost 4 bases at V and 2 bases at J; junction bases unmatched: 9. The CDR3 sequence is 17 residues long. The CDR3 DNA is TGTGCCAGCAGCTACCGGACAGGGGTCCGAAACACCGGGGAGCTGTTTTTT. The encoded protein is CASSYRTGVRNTGELFF.

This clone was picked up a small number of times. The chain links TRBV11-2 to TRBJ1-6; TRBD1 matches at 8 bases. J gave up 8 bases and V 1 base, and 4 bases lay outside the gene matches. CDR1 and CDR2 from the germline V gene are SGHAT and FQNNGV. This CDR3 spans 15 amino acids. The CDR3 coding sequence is TGTGCCAGCAGCTTAGCGGGCAGGGGGCATTCACCCCTCCACTTT. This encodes CASSLAGRGHSPLHF.

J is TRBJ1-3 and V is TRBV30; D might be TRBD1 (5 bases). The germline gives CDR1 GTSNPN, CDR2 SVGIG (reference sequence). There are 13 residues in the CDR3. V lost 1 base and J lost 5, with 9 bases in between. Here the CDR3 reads CAWSGGTRNTIYF. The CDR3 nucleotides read TGTGCCTGGAGTGGGGGCACCAGAAACACCATATATTTT.

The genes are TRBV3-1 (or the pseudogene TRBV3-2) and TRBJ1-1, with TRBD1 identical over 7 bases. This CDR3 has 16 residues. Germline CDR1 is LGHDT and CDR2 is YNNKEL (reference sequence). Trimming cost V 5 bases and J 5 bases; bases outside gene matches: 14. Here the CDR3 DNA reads TGTGCCAGCAGCAAAAAGGCGAAGGGGGCGGAGACTGAAGCTTTCTTT. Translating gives CASSKKAKGAETEAFF.

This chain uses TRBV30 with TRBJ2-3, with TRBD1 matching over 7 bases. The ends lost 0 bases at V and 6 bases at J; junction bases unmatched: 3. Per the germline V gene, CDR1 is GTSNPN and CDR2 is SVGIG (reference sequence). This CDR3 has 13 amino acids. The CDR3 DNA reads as TGTGCCTGGAGTGTAGTGACAGGGGATACGCAGTATTTT. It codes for CAWSVVTGDTQYF. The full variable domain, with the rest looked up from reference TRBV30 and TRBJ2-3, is SQTIHQWPATLVQPVGSPLSLECTVEGTSNPNLYWYRQAAGRGLQLLFYSVGIGQISSEVPQNLSASRPQDRQFILSSKKLLLSDSGFYLCAWSVVTGDTQYFGPGTRLTVL.

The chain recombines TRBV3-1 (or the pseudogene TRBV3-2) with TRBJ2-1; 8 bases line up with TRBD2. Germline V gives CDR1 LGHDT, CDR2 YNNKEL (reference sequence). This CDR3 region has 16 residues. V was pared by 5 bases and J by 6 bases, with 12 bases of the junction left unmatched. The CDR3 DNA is TGTGCCAGCAGCTCCTTGGGAGCGGGGGTGGGCAATGAGCAGTTCTTC. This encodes CASSSLGAGVGNEQFF.

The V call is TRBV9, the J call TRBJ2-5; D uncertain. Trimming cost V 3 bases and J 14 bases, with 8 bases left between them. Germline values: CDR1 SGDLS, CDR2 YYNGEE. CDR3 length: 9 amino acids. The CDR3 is CASSALLYF. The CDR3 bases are TGTGCCAGCAGCGCCCTCCTCTACTTC.

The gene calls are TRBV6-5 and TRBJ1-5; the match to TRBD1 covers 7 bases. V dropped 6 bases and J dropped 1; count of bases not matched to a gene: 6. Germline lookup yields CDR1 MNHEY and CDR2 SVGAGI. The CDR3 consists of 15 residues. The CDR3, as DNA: TGTGCCAGCAGGGCTCAGGGACAGAGCAATCAGCCCCAGCATTTT. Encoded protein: CASRAQGQSNQPQHF.

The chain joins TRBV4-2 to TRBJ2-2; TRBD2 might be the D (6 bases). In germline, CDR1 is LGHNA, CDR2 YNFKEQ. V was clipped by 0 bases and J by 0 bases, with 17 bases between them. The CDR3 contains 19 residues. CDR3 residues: CASSQDRQGRGPNTGELFF. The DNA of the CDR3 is TGTGCCAGCAGCCAAGATCGACAAGGGCGGGGCCCGAACACCGGGGAGCTGTTTTTT.

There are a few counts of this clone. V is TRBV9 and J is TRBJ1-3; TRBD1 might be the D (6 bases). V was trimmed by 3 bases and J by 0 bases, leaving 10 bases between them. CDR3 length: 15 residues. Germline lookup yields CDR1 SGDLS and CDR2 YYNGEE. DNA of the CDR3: TGTGCCAGCAGCGCCACAGGGAGCTCTGGAAACACCATATATTTT. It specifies CASSATGSSGNTIYF.

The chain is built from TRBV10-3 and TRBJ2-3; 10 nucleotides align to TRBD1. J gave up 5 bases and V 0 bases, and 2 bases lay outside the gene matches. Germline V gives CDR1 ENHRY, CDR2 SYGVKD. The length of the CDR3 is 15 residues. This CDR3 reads CAISESRTGGDTQYF. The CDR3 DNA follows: TGTGCCATCAGTGAGTCCAGGACAGGGGGAGATACGCAGTATTTT.

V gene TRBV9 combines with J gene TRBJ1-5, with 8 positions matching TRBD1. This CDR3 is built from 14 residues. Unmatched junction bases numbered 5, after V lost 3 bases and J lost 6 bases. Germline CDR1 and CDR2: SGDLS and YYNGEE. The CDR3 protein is CASSAWDRSQPQHF. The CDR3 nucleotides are TGTGCCAGCAGCGCGTGGGACAGGTCTCAGCCCCAGCATTTT.

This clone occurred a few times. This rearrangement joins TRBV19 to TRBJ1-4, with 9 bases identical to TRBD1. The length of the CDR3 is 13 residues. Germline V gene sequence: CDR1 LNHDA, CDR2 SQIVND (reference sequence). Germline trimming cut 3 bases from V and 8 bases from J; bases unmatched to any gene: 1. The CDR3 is CASSMDRGEKLFF. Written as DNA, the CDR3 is TGTGCCAGTAGTATGGACAGGGGCGAAAAACTGTTTTTT.

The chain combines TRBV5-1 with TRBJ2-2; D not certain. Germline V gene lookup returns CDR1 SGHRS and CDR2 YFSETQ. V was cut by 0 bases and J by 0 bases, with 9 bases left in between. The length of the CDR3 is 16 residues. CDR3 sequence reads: CASSLGLTPNTGELFF. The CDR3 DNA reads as TGCGCCAGCAGCTTGGGTCTAACCCCGAACACCGGGGAGCTGTTTTTT.